One sample yielded the 27 T cell receptor beta chains listed below, sequenced in a study of blood T cell repertoires in COVID-19. Some clones are missing from TCRdb's copy, which holds only in-frame ones; the method was immunoSEQ multiplex PCR. The table has tens of thousands of clones, about 77% seen once. Sequencing was done on a sample of peripheral blood. The receptor source for this set is a human donor in a cohort sampled during active COVID-19.

In nucleotides, the CDR3 is TGTGCCAGCACCTGGGGGAGGGCGAGCTCCTACGAGCAGTACTTC. Translated, it gives CASTWGRASSYEQYF. The chain couples TRBV6-5 to TRBJ2-7, with TRBD2 matching over 7 bases. CDR3 size: 15 residues. Per the germline V gene, CDR1 is MNHEY and CDR2 is SVGAGI. The V and J ends lost 7 bases and 0 bases, in that order; junction bases with no gene match: 9.

The rearrangement links TRBV5-5 to TRBJ1-2; D is unclear. Germline-derived CDR1 and CDR2 are SGHKS and YYEKEE (reference sequence). V was pared by 4 bases and J by 4 bases, with 14 bases between. CDR3 length: 14 residues. This CDR3 reads CASSELLDIYGYTF. In DNA form, the CDR3 reads TGTGCCAGCAGCGAACTCCTAGATATCTATGGCTACACCTTC.

The chain uses TRBV3-1 (or the pseudogene TRBV3-2) and TRBJ1-2, with D uncertain. The CDR3 consists of 12 residues. In germline, CDR1 is LGHDT, CDR2 YNNKEL (reference sequence). V dropped 6 bases and J dropped 3 bases, with 8 bases sitting between them. DNA for the CDR3: TGTGCCAGCAGAAAGGGAGACTATGGCTACACCTTC. Its translation: CASRKGDYGYTF.

The chain is built from TRBV11-2 and TRBJ1-1; the D is unclear. V shed 3 bases and J shed 11 bases, with 13 bases lying between them. The CDR3 length is 12 residues. Germline CDR1 SGHAT, CDR2 FQNNGV. The CDR3 protein is CASSLIGVDAFF. CDR3 in DNA: TGTGCCAGCAGCTTGATCGGGGTAGACGCTTTCTTT.

This chain joins TRBV29-1 and TRBJ1-3, with 7 bases lining up with TRBD1. The length of the CDR3 is 14 residues. The junction had 6 bases not matched to a gene; V was cut back by 6 bases and J by 1 base. Germline V gene lookup returns CDR1 SQVTM and CDR2 ANQGSEA. The CDR3 DNA follows: TGCAGCGTGGATCCGACAGGGTCTGGAAACACCATATATTTT. Its protein product is CSVDPTGSGNTIYF.

This sequence joins TRBV3-1 (or the pseudogene TRBV3-2) and TRBJ2-7, with TRBD2 matching over 10 bases. The CDR3 has 15 amino acids. Germline CDR1 LGHDT, CDR2 YNNKEL (reference sequence). The trim removed 3 bases at V and 3 bases at J, leaving 5 bases unmatched. The CDR3 DNA follows: TGTGCCAGCAGCCACCGGACTAGCGGCCGCTACGAGCAGTACTTC. Protein sequence: CASSHRTSGRYEQYF.

This clone appeared a few times. V usage is TRBV16 and J usage is TRBJ2-7, with TRBD2 matching over 8 bases. CDR3 size: 13 residues. V gave up 5 bases and J gave up 6 bases; unmatched junction bases: 6. Germline V gene sequence: CDR1 KGHSY, CDR2 FQNENV. DNA for the CDR3: TGTGCCAGCAGCGGGACTAGAAATAGCGAGCAGTACTTC. Translating it yields CASSGTRNSEQYF.

The J gene is TRBJ1-1, the V gene TRBV10-3; possibly TRBD1 for D (6 bases). The CDR3 loop spans 15 amino acids. CDR1 is ENHRY and CDR2 is SYGVKD in the germline V gene. Trimming shortened V by 6 bases and J by 1 base, and 15 bases separated the two germline ends. The CDR3 coding sequence is TGTGCCATCAGGCCCCCGGGACACGAGAACACTGAAGCTTTCTTT. As protein: CAIRPPGHENTEAFF.

The chain combines TRBV5-5 with TRBJ2-5, with 7 bases that match TRBD2. This CDR3 is built from 13 residues. The germline gives CDR1 SGHKS, CDR2 YYEKEE (reference sequence). Losses at the gene ends were 5 bases for V and 1 base for J; bases not matched to a gene: 2. The CDR3 region is CASSPSGQETQYF. In DNA, the CDR3 is TGTGCCAGCAGTCCTAGCGGCCAAGAGACCCAGTACTTC.

The genes are TRBV6-5 and TRBJ2-7; TRBD1 matches 8 bases. CDR1 and CDR2 from the germline V gene are MNHEY and SVGAGI. V gave up 6 bases and J gave up 3 bases; unmatched junction bases: 10. The CDR3 spans 15 residues. The DNA for the CDR3 is TGTGCCAGCAGGCGCGCCGGGACAGGAGGCTACGAGCAGTACTTC. It codes for CASRRAGTGGYEQYF.

J is TRBJ2-5 and V is TRBV2; D may be TRBD2 (5 bases). The CDR3 is made up of 13 amino acids. Trimming removed 4 bases at V and 9 bases at J, with 15 bases between. Germline V gene data show CDR1 as SNHLY and CDR2 as FYNNEI. The CDR3 sequence is CASSGDGRSAQYF. DNA for the CDR3: TGTGCCAGCAGTGGAGATGGGAGATCTGCCCAGTACTTC. The whole variable domain, remainder taken from reference TRBV2 and TRBJ2-5, is EPEVTQTPSHQVTQMGQEVILRCVPISNHLYFYWYRQILGQKVEFLVSFYNNEISEKSEIFDDQFSVERPDGSNFTLKIRSTKLEDSAMYFCASSGDGRSAQYFGPGTRLLVL.

V gene TRBV6-6 combines with J gene TRBJ1-6; 8 bases are a match to TRBD1. Germline CDR1 is MNHNY and CDR2 is SVGAGI (reference sequence). The V and J ends lost 2 bases and 10 bases, in that order; junction bases with no gene match: 4. CDR3 size: 14 residues. CDR3 bases: TGTGCCAGCAGTTACGGGGACAGGAGGTCACCCCTCCACTTT. Translation gives CASSYGDRRSPLHF.

This clone was seen a handful of times. The chain recombines TRBV6-1 with TRBJ1-2, with D possibly being TRBD1 (6 bases). With 2 bases removed from V and 0 bases from J, the gap between germline ends came to 13 bases. Germline CDR1 is MNHNS and CDR2 is SASEGT. The CDR3 consists of 16 residues. The CDR3 coding sequence is TGTGCCAGCAGTGAACTTTCGACAGGCCCTAACTATGGCTACACCTTC. Encoded protein: CASSELSTGPNYGYTF.

The chain uses TRBV11-2 and TRBJ2-6; D gene unclear. V lost 4 bases and J lost 0, with 7 bases in between. This CDR3 comprises 15 residues. Germline values: CDR1 SGHAT, CDR2 FQNNGV. The CDR3 region has the DNA TGTGCCAGCAGCTCGTACGGCTCTGGGGCCAACGTCCTGACTTTC. Residues: CASSSYGSGANVLTF.

This rearrangement joins TRBV28 to TRBJ1-5; TRBD1 might be the D (5 bases). The germline V gene encodes CDR1 MDHEN and CDR2 SYDVKM. CDR3 length equals 12 residues. V was clipped by 7 bases and J by 5 bases, with 9 bases between them. The CDR3 DNA reads TGTGCCAGCACCTGGGGGGATCAGCCCCAGCATTTT. Translating it yields CASTWGDQPQHF.

This clone was counted a few times. This chain links TRBV5-4 with TRBJ2-7, with 7 bases matching TRBD1. In germline, CDR1 is SGHNT, CDR2 YYREEE (reference sequence). With 1 base clipped from V and 2 bases from J, the junction kept 0 bases outside the gene matches. The CDR3 has 13 residues. The DNA of the CDR3 is TGTGCCAGCAGCTTGCAGGGGGCCTACGAGCAGTACTTC. The encoded protein is CASSLQGAYEQYF.

V and J are TRBV10-3 and TRBJ1-4; the D is unclear. Germline CDR1 is ENHRY and CDR2 is SYGVKD. The V and J ends lost 4 bases and 8 bases respectively, with 17 bases between them. The CDR3 has 15 residues. The CDR3 bases are TGTGCCATCAGTGTTGCTGGGGTCGGAGGAGAAAAACTGTTTTTT. Protein: CAISVAGVGGEKLFF.

The rearrangement links TRBV6-5 to TRBJ1-1; possibly TRBD1 for D (5 bases). The germline gives CDR1 MNHEY, CDR2 SVGAGI. The ends were cut back, 6 bases at V and 5 bases at J, with 13 bases in the middle. The CDR3 spans 13 residues. The DNA for the CDR3 is TGTGCCAGCAGACCCCCAGGGCGGACTGAAGCTTTCTTT. Encoded protein: CASRPPGRTEAFF.

V usage is TRBV7-2 and J usage is TRBJ2-5; D possibly corresponds to TRBD2 (5 bases). The CDR3 extends over 14 amino acids. Germline-derived CDR1 and CDR2 are SGHTA and FQGNSA. The germline V and J ends were trimmed by 5 bases and 4 bases, with 14 bases remaining between them. The CDR3 DNA follows: TGTGCCAGCAGCCCAGCTAGGACTCGAGAGACCCAGTACTTC. Its translation: CASSPARTRETQYF.

The chain joins TRBV4-3 to TRBJ1-2, with a possible D match to TRBD1 (6 bases). The CDR3 extends over 13 amino acids. Trimming shortened V by 5 bases and J by 7 bases, and 14 bases separated the two germline ends. Germline values: CDR1 LGHNA, CDR2 YSLEER. The CDR3 region is CASSGRGASGYTF. Written as DNA, the CDR3 is TGCGCCAGCAGCGGCCGGGGGGCAAGTGGCTACACCTTC.

DNA of the CDR3: TGTGCCAGCAGGAAAAACTGGGGGGTGAACACTGAAGCTTTCTTT. Translation: CASRKNWGVNTEAFF. V gene TRBV2 combines with J gene TRBJ1-1; tentative D call: TRBD1 (5 bases). Trimming shortened V by 6 bases and J by 0 bases, and 14 bases separated the two germline ends. This CDR3 comprises 15 residues. The V gene's germline CDR1 is SNHLY and CDR2 FYNNEI.

V is TRBV2 and J is TRBJ2-7, with TRBD1 identical over 11 bases. Trimming removed 6 bases from V and 6 bases from J; junction bases left unmatched: 7. From germline, CDR1 is SNHLY and CDR2 FYNNEI. The CDR3 loop spans 14 amino acids. CDR3 protein: CASSRDRGTGEQYF. DNA of the CDR3: TGTGCCAGCAGCCGGGACAGGGGGACGGGCGAGCAGTACTTC.

This clone turned up a few times. The CDR3 loop is CASSLGRGAGGGSYNEQFF. CDR3 nucleotides: TGTGCCAGCAGCTTGGGGAGGGGAGCGGGGGGAGGATCCTACAATGAGCAGTTCTTC. The chain joins TRBV5-4 to TRBJ2-1; 9 nucleotides align to TRBD2. The V segment lost 0 bases and the J segment 1 base; nucleotides outside the gene matches: 11. Germline CDR1 is SGHNT and CDR2 is YYREEE (reference sequence). The CDR3 has 19 amino acids.

A few counts support this clone. The V call is TRBV20-1, the J call TRBJ1-1; TRBD1 agrees at 8 bases. The length of the CDR3 is 13 residues. Germline trimming cut 3 bases from V and 3 bases from J; bases unmatched to any gene: 3. Germline-derived CDR1 and CDR2 are DFQATT and SNEGSKA (reference sequence). The CDR3 here is CSASETGDTEAFF. The DNA for the CDR3 is TGCAGTGCTAGTGAGACAGGGGACACTGAAGCTTTCTTT.

The chain recombines TRBV18 with TRBJ2-5, with 8 bases aligning to TRBD2. Trimming removed 3 bases from V and 5 bases from J; junction bases left unmatched: 8. From germline, CDR1 is KGHSH and CDR2 LQKENI. This CDR3 region has 15 residues. The CDR3 bases are TGTGCCAGCTCACCGACGGAAGCGGGGGAGGAGACCCAGTACTTC. It yields the protein CASSPTEAGEETQYF.

V and J are TRBV28 and TRBJ2-7, with 12 bases matching TRBD1. The germline V gene encodes CDR1 MDHEN and CDR2 SYDVKM. The CDR3 spans 17 residues. V lost 4 bases, J lost 2 bases, and 9 bases stayed unmatched. The CDR3, as DNA: TGTGCCAGCAGTTCGGGACAGGGGGCGATGAGACCCTACGAGCAGTACTTC. Its translation: CASSSGQGAMRPYEQYF.

The chain is built from TRBV10-3 and TRBJ2-7; TRBD1 matches at 9 bases. Trimming at V came to 8 bases and at J to 4 bases, leaving 9 bases not matched to a gene. This CDR3 is 14 amino acids long. The germline gives CDR1 ENHRY, CDR2 SYGVKD. CDR3 DNA sequence: TGTGCCATCGCGGAAACAGGGGGCAGTTACGAGCAGTACTTC. The encoded protein is CAIAETGGSYEQYF.